This T cell receptor (beta chain) was obtained from a study of technical replicates of blood from several donors. Here immunoSEQ multiplex PCR was the method, and the copy in TCRdb shows in-frame clones only, minus some. Of approximately 79,000 clones in the sample, 95% were seen once. Germline V CDR1 and CDR2: SGHAT, FQNNGV. V was clipped by 6 bases and J by 4 bases; unmatched bases: 11. This CDR3 spans 15 amino acids. The chain has TRBV11-2 and TRBJ1-2; 7 bases fit TRBD1. Input material: T cells isolated from PBMCs. This clonotype was sampled from a human donor in good health. CDR3 amino acids: CASRHNRQGPYGYTF. The CDR3 DNA sequence: TGTGCCAGCAGACATAATAGACAGGGACCCTATGGCTACACCTTC.